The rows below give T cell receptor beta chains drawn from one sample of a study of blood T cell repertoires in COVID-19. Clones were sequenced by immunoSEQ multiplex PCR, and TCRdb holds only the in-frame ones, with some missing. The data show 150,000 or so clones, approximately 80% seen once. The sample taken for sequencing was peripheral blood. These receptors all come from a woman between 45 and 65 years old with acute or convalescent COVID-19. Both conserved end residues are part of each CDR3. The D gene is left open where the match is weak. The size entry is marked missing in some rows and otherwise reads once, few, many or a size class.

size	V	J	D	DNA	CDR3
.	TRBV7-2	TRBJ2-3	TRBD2	TGTGCCAGCAGCCCGACTAGCGGGGGAATCACAGATACGCAGTATTTT	CASSPTSGGITDTQYF
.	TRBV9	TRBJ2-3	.	TGTGCCAGCAGCGCGCTGGGGGGGGGCCCTCCGGATACGCAGTATTTT	CASSALGGGPPDTQYF
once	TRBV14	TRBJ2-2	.	TGTGCCAGCAGCCAAGATCCAGGGGTGAACACCGGGGAGCTGTTTTTT	CASSQDPGVNTGELFF
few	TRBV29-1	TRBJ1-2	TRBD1	TGCAGCGTTGGAAGACAGGGTAGCTATGGCTACACCTTC	CSVGRQGSYGYTF
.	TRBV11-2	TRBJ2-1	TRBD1	TGTGCCAGCAGCTTAGGGGTAGGGGGCGCAATGCGATACAATGAGCAGTTCTTC	CASSLGVGGAMRYNEQFF
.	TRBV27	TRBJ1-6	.	TGTGCCAGCAGAGGACAGCTGTACAATTCACCCCTCCACTTT	CASRGQLYNSPLHF
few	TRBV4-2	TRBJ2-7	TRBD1	TGTGCCAGCAGCCAAGATTGGGACAGACGGGACTACGAGCAGTACTTC	CASSQDWDRRDYEQYF
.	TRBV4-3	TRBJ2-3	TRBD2	TGCGCCAGCAGCCAAGAAGCCTTAGCGGGGGACTCAGATACGCAGTATTTT	CASSQEALAGDSDTQYF
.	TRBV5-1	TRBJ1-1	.	TGCGCCAGCAGTCGGGGGGCGGGGAACACTGAAGCTTTCTTT	CASSRGAGNTEAFF
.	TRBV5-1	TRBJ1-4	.	TGCGCCAGCAGCTTGGTCCAAGGTTCAGGGGAAAAACTGTTTTTT	CASSLVQGSGEKLFF
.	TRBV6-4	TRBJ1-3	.	TGTGCCAGCAGGCTACACAGGATCGTAAGAAACACCATATATTTT	CASRLHRIVRNTIYF
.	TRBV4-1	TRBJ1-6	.	TGCGCCAGCAGCCATCTTTTATTGGGTTTGGGCCAGAATAATTCACCCCTCCACTTT	CASSHLLLGLGQNNSPLHF
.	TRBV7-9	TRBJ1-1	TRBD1	TGTGCCAGCAGCTTATCGTGGACAGGGTCCCGGCCTGAAGCTTTCTTT	CASSLSWTGSRPEAFF
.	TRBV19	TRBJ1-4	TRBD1	TGTGCCAGTAGTTTCTGGACAGGGGCAAGAACTAATGAAAAACTGTTTTTT	CASSFWTGARTNEKLFF
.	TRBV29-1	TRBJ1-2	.	TGCAGCGTTGGTGAGGGGGGGGTAAATGGCTACACCTTC	CSVGEGGVNGYTF
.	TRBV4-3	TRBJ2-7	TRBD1	TGCGCCAGCAGCCAAGGTCCTACAGGGGGGACTGGCGAGCAGTACTTC	CASSQGPTGGTGEQYF
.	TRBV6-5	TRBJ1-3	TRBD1	TGTGCCAGCAGTTACGACGGTACAGGGGTCGGAAACACCATATATTTT	CASSYDGTGVGNTIYF
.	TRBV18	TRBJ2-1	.	TGTGCCAGCTCACCAAAGTCTACCATCAATGAGCAGTTCTTC	CASSPKSTINEQFF
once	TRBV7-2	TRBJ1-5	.	TGTGCCACCCGAGCCGGGAGCAATCAGCCCCAGCATTTT	CATRAGSNQPQHF
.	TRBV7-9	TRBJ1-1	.	TGTGCCAGCAGTACGTGGGGGGGCACTGAAGCTTTCTTT	CASSTWGGTEAFF
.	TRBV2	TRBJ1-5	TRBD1	TGTGCCAGCAGTGAAAGGACAGGGAGACAGCCCCAGCATTTT	CASSERTGRQPQHF
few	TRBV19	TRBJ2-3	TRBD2	TGTGCCAGTAGTATAGCTGCGGGAGTTATCGGATATACGCAGTATTTT	CASSIAAGVIGYTQYF
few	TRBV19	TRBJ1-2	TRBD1	TGTGCCGCCGGGACAGGGGGATTTGGCTACACCTTC	CAAGTGGFGYTF
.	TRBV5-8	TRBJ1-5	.	TGTGCCAGCAGGCTACGGGGCAATCAGCCCCAGCATTTT	CASRLRGNQPQHF
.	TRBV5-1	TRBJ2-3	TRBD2	TGCGCCAGCCGCCAACTCTTCTTAGCGGGGGGTCCCACAGATACGCAGTATTTT	CASRQLFLAGGPTDTQYF